This TCR beta chain was obtained from a study of blood T cell repertoires in COVID-19. Study-level background: Samples representing acute and convalescent COVID-19 were sourced from the United States, Italy and Spain. T cells, B-cell-depleted T cells, or PBMCs supplied cDNA or gDNA.

CDR3 length: 17 residues. CDR1 SEHNR and CDR2 FQNEAQ come from the germline V gene (reference sequence). Trimming left V 3 bases short and J 0 bases short, with 14 bases between. As originally analysed: Estimates of nucleated cell counts were drawn from the amplification of reference gene primers. This table comes from immunoSEQ multiplex PCR, and its TCRdb copy is limited to in-frame clones, with some not included. That table is the source of V, J and clone size, and D and trimming were worked out from the DNA. The sample gives about 420,000 clones, approximately 90% of which show up once; 0.75% to 0.85% is in the top ten. It was during active infection that Seattle patients were enrolled and then longitudinally followed.

The sequencing sample was made of peripheral blood. This clonotype was sampled from a man younger than 35 with COVID-19, enrolled during active disease. The rearrangement links TRBV7-9 to TRBJ1-4; no reliable D call. The CDR3 is CASSLSFHGATNEKLFF. DNA of the CDR3: TGTGCCAGCAGCTTGTCCTTCCACGGTGCAACTAATGAAAAACTGTTTTTT.